This paragraph covers one TCR beta chain sequence. As yet, its antigen is unknown. The CDR3 is 14 amino acids. One entry per CDR3 protein, called by TCRdb with MiXCR from the 5' RACE reads. The data hold 530,000 or so distinct CDR3 sequences, with 15% to 20% observed a single time. The sample originates from a study of T-cell memory formation after mild COVID-19. Study conclusions and caveats: Within pre-infection memory, some responding clones were found, suggesting cross-reactive memory joined.

What was sequenced was PBMCs or a T cell subset sorted from them (not recorded which). V usage is TRBV21-1 and J usage is TRBJ2-5; the D call in the table, TRBD1, was not verified against the DNA. TRBV21-1 is marked as a pseudogene. The sequence derives from an adult woman who had mild COVID-19 (a few samples of this study predate the infection). Cell type and time point are not known. CDR3 residues: CASSGDRDGETQYF. The CDR3 DNA is TGTGCCAGCAGCGGGGACAGGGATGGGGAGACCCAGTACTTC.